One T cell receptor (beta chain) is described in this entry. No patient had received any treatment before thyroid surgery. Under the authors' procedure: For papillary thyroid cancer, a distant-metastasis classifier was constructed from CDR3 differences observed across clinicopathological groups. MiXCR re-clonotyped the PCR reads for TCRdb. The V and J calls, along with clone size, are taken from TCRdb and not from the paper's own processing. The sample yields about 16,000 clones, 25% to 30% seen once. The CDR3 has 18 residues. CDR1 and CDR2 (germline): DFQATT, SNEGSKA (reference sequence). The V gene end was trimmed by 0 bases and the J gene end by 6 bases; junction bases not matched to a gene: 19. These data are taken from a study of metastatic and nonmetastatic thyroid tumors.

The TCR was taken from a female donor with papillary thyroid cancer or a benign thyroid nodule (not recorded which). Some clones in this sample may be carry-over from other donors' samples. Sequenced: adjacent normal tissue. This chain joins TRBV20-1 and TRBJ2-7; TRBD2 matches 8 bases. This chain's CDR3 is CSARDRLAGLLLTAEQYF. As DNA, the CDR3 is TGCAGTGCTAGAGATAGGCTAGCGGGCCTCCTCCTGACGGCCGAGCAGTACTTC.